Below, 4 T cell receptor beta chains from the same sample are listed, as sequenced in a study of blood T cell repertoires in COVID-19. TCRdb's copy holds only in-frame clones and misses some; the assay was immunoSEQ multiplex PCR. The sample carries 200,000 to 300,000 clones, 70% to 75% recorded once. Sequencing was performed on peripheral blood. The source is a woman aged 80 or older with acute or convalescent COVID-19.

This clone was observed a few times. The CDR3 sequence is CASRADRALTYGYTF. CDR3 coding DNA: TGTGCCAGCAGAGCGGACAGGGCCTTGACCTATGGCTACACCTTC. This chain links TRBV6-6 with TRBJ1-2; 8 nucleotides match TRBD1. The J segment lost 4 bases and the V segment lost 6 bases, leaving 10 bases of the junction unmatched. Per the germline V gene, CDR1 is MNHNY and CDR2 is SVGAGI (reference sequence). This CDR3 comprises 15 residues.

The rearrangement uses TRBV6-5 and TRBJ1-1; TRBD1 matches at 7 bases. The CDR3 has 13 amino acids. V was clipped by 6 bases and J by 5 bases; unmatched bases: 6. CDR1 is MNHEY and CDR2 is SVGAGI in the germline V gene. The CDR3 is CASRRSGGTEAFF. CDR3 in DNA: TGTGCCAGCAGAAGATCAGGGGGGACTGAAGCTTTCTTT.

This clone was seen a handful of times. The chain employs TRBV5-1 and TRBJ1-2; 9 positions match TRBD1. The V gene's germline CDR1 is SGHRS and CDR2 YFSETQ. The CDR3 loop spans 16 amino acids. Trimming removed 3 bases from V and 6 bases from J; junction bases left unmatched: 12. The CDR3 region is CASSSGQGTRLHGYTF. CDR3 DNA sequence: TGCGCCAGCAGCTCCGGACAGGGGACAAGGTTGCATGGCTACACCTTC.

Written as DNA, the CDR3 is TGTGCCAGCAGCTTTCCTAGCGGGGGACAAGAGACCCAGTACTTC. It is translated as CASSFPSGGQETQYF. The chain couples TRBV5-4 to TRBJ2-5; 10 bases are shared with TRBD2. This CDR3 has 15 residues. CDR1 and CDR2 (germline): SGHNT, YYREEE (reference sequence). Trimming at V came to 2 bases and at J to 2 bases, leaving 3 bases not matched to a gene.